These T cell receptor beta chains were read from a single sample in a study of blood T cell repertoires in COVID-19. Assay used: immunoSEQ multiplex PCR; TCRdb lists only in-frame clones, some missing. The sample lists about 130,000 clones; about 85% were seen once. The material sequenced was peripheral blood. Receptors originate from a man aged 80 or over with active or convalescent COVID-19. Both conserved end residues are part of each CDR3. The D gene is left open where the match is weak.

V gene: TRBV6-5
J gene: TRBJ1-2
D gene: NA
CDR3 DNA: TGTGCCAGCAGTTACTGGCGTCGCAGGGAAGCCTATGGCTACACCTTC
CDR3 protein: CASSYWRRREAYGYTF

V gene: TRBV18
J gene: TRBJ2-5
D gene: NA
CDR3 DNA: TGTGCCAGCTCACCGCTTAGAGGCGGGGAGACCCAGTACTTC
CDR3 protein: CASSPLRGGETQYF

V gene: TRBV18
J gene: TRBJ2-5
D gene: NA
CDR3 DNA: TGTGCCAGCTCACCATGGTTAGGGCTAGCGCCTCAAGAGACCCAGTACTTC
CDR3 protein: CASSPWLGLAPQETQYF

V gene: TRBV6-2/TRBV6-3
J gene: TRBJ1-1
D gene: NA
CDR3 DNA: TGTGCCAGCAGTTACGCAAGGGCCGGGGACACTGAAGCTTTCTTT
CDR3 protein: CASSYARAGDTEAFF

V gene: TRBV11-2
J gene: TRBJ2-4
D gene: NA
CDR3 DNA: TGTGCCAGCAGCCTCCCCTCGGGTGGAAACATTCAGTACTTC
CDR3 protein: CASSLPSGGNIQYF

V gene: TRBV5-6
J gene: TRBJ1-4
D gene: TRBD1
CDR3 DNA: TGTGCCAGCAGCACCGGACAGGGGGCTAATGAAAAACTGTTTTTT
CDR3 protein: CASSTGQGANEKLFF

V gene: TRBV2
J gene: TRBJ1-1
D gene: NA
CDR3 DNA: TGTGCCAGCAGTGACCGCGGGACTGAAGCTTTCTTT
CDR3 protein: CASSDRGTEAFF

V gene: TRBV7-2
J gene: TRBJ1-1
D gene: NA
CDR3 DNA: TGTGCCAGCAGCCTTACTCAGGGTGTAGGCACTGAAGCTTTCTTT
CDR3 protein: CASSLTQGVGTEAFF

V gene: TRBV28
J gene: TRBJ1-4
D gene: NA
CDR3 DNA: TGTGCCAGCAGTTCCCCAAATGAAAAACTGTTTTTT
CDR3 protein: CASSSPNEKLFF

V gene: TRBV11-2
J gene: TRBJ2-7
D gene: TRBD1
CDR3 DNA: TGTGCCAGCAGCTCGATTACCCGGGGACAGGGGGCGCGGGAGCAGTACTTC
CDR3 protein: CASSSITRGQGAREQYF